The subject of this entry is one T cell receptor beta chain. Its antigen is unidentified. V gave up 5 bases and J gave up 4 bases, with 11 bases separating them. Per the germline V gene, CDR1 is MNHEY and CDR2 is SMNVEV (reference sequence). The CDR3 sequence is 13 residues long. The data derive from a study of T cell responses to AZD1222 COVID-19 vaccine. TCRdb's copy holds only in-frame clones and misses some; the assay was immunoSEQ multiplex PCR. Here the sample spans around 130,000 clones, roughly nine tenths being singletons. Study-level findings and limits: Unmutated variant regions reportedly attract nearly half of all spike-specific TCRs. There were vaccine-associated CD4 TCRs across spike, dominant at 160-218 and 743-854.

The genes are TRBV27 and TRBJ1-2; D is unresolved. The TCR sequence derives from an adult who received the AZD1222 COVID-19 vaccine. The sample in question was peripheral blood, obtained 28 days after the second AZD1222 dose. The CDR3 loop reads CASSVDGLYGYTF. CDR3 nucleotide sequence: TGTGCCAGCAGTGTCGACGGACTCTATGGCTACACCTTC.